A single sample is the source of the 7 T cell receptor beta chains below, sequenced in a study of identical twins. TCRdb fed the 5' RACE reads into MiXCR, producing one record per CDR3 protein. Here the sample spans fewer than 250,000 distinct CDR3 sequences, around 10% being singletons. Sequencing input: memory (CD45RO+) T cells sorted from blood. The receptors derive from a woman aged 18-35 years in good health.

This clonotype has just a few counts. The V call is TRBV7-8, the J call TRBJ1-1; a weak D match, TRBD1 (5 bases). CDR1 is SGHVS, CDR2 FQNEAQ, per germline. V lost 5 bases to trimming and J lost 0 bases, with 16 bases between them. This CDR3 region has 16 residues. The chain's CDR3 is CASSPLRVYMNTEAFF. DNA for the CDR3: TGTGCCAGCAGCCCCCTCAGGGTATACATGAACACTGAAGCTTTCTTT.

Only a few counts were recorded for this clonotype. The chain links TRBV10-3 to TRBJ2-1, with TRBD2 identical over 15 bases. CDR1 is ENHRY, CDR2 SYGVKD, per germline. The CDR3 covers 14 residues. Germline trimming cut 10 bases from V and 6 bases from J; bases unmatched to any gene: 4. The CDR3 bases are TGTGCCACGGCGGGACTAGCGGGGGGCAATGAGCAGTTCTTC. Amino acids: CATAGLAGGNEQFF.

A few counts support this clonotype. The rearrangement joins TRBV29-1 to TRBJ1-2; 7 bases align to TRBD1. The CDR3 loop spans 15 amino acids. Germline V gene lookup returns CDR1 SQVTM and CDR2 ANQGSEA. Trimming cost V 0 bases and J 1 base; bases outside gene matches: 5. The CDR3 DNA reads as TGCAGCGTTGAAGATGTGACAGGGCTTAACTATGGCTACACCTTC. Encoded protein: CSVEDVTGLNYGYTF.

The chain carries TRBV20-1 and TRBJ2-1; 9 bases are a match to TRBD2. J lost 4 bases, V lost 6 bases, and 10 bases had no gene match. The CDR3 totals 15 residues. Germline CDR1 is DFQATT and CDR2 is SNEGSKA (reference sequence). The CDR3 loop is CSAVSFTSGYNEQFF. CDR3 DNA sequence: TGCAGTGCCGTATCGTTTACTAGCGGGTACAATGAGCAGTTCTTC.

At least ten counts were recorded for this clonotype. The chain employs TRBV20-1 and TRBJ2-1, with no clear D. With 3 bases removed from V and 4 bases from J, the gap between germline ends came to 10 bases. Germline V gene lookup returns CDR1 DFQATT and CDR2 SNEGSKA (reference sequence). This CDR3 comprises 13 residues. CDR3 loop: CSASGRPYNEQFF. The CDR3 DNA follows: TGCAGTGCTAGCGGGCGACCTTACAATGAGCAGTTCTTC.

This clonotype was seen only a few times. The chain links TRBV5-1 to TRBJ2-1; 7 nucleotides match TRBD2. The CDR3 has 16 residues. The germline CDR1 and CDR2 sequences are SGHRS and YFSETQ. The V and J ends lost 4 bases and 1 base, in that order; junction bases with no gene match: 8. CDR3 coding DNA: TGCGCCAGCAGCCCCGGGAGGAGGAGTTCCTACAATGAGCAGTTCTTC. The encoded protein is CASSPGRRSSYNEQFF.

This clonotype was observed at least ten times. The chain employs TRBV27 and TRBJ1-6; D is ambiguous. Between the trimmed V and J ends, which lost 6 bases and 7 bases, there was a span of 13 bases. This CDR3 has 14 residues. The germline CDR1 and CDR2 sequences are MNHEY and SMNVEV (reference sequence). The CDR3 DNA reads as TGTGCCAGCAGCCCGGGCCTGGGAAATTCACCCCTCCACTTT. Its protein product is CASSPGLGNSPLHF.